This TCR beta chain was recorded in a study of T cell repertoires in cytomegalovirus infection. Study at large: Recently identified HLA-C-restricted CMV epitopes were used, and well-studied HLA-B-restricted CMV epitopes were used as well. It was the public TCR beta signatures that indicated both CMV infection and matching HLA type.

This clonotype was observed a few times. Its specificity is not known. The trim removed 0 bases at V and 3 bases at J, leaving 2 bases unmatched. Germline V gene sequence: CDR1 ENHRY, CDR2 SYGVKD. The CDR3 extends over 14 amino acids. A single record per CDR3 protein comes from TCRdb applying MiXCR to the reads. The data hold hundreds of thousands of distinct CDR3 sequences, with 40% to 50% observed a single time. Study findings and constraints: Individuals carrying CMV plus the relevant HLA were identified by cumulative frequency of public TCR beta families. Across the ex vivo response, the dominant clonotypes were HLA-C-restricted CMV-specific TCR beta clonotypes.

This receptor was obtained from a human donor in good health (CMV status not recorded). Some clones in this sample may be carry-over from other donors' samples. Sample: cultured PBMCs, taken from culture after CMV antigen stimulation. The J gene is TRBJ2-7, the V gene TRBV10-3; 7 bases match TRBD1. This CDR3 is CAISESGTVYEQYF. The CDR3 DNA reads TGTGCCATCAGTGAGTCTGGGACAGTCTACGAGCAGTACTTC.